This T cell receptor beta chain is drawn from a study of blood T cell repertoires in COVID-19. Study overall: Specimens from acute and convalescent COVID-19 originated in the United States, Italy and Spain. Sources were T cells, B-cell-depleted T cells, or PBMCs; the material itself was cDNA or gDNA.

Germline V CDR1 and CDR2: SNHLY, FYNNEI. The CDR3 contains 15 residues. Trimming removed 4 bases at V and 7 bases at J, with 16 bases between. Original processing methods: Researchers report that nucleated cell counts were estimated from reference gene primer amplification. Clones were read by immunoSEQ multiplex PCR, and TCRdb kept only the in-frame ones, dropping some. That table supplies the V and J calls and clone size; D and trimming were determined from the DNA. The table shows about 44,000 clones, with 82% occurring only once. The clonotype originates from a woman aged 70-85 years with acute or convalescent COVID-19. The sequencing input was peripheral blood. The chain couples TRBV2 to TRBJ1-4, with D possibly matching TRBD1 (5 bases). CDR3 in amino acids: CASSGLGRVTEKLFF. CDR3 DNA sequence: TGTGCCAGCAGTGGATTGGGGCGCGTTACTGAAAAACTGTTTTTT.